The 7 T cell receptor beta chains below come from one sample, sequenced in a study of blood T cells in healthy people across ages (dated by TCRdb to between 2015 and 2017). To prepare the library, 5' RACE was applied. A second PCR of 7 to 11 cycles was performed with a sample-barcoded 5' primer and a J-beta primer mix. The raw public reads went through TCRdb reprocessing: fastp at Q25, MiXCR clone calling, in-frame beta chains kept. Rows merge per CDR3 protein into single entries with the most common DNA and genes. In all, the sample holds 1.8 million or so distinct CDR3 sequences, and about two fifths of those were seen once. About 23% of the sample is taken by the ten largest. The sequenced material came from blood. All receptors come from a human donor in good health.

This clonotype was counted at least ten times. The chain employs TRBV6-6 and TRBJ2-7; D gene uncertain. The germline V gene encodes CDR1 MNHNY and CDR2 SVGAGI (reference sequence). CDR3 length equals 12 residues. Trimming cost V 5 bases and J 4 bases, with 9 bases left between them. The DNA for the CDR3 is TGTGCCAGCAGTCGCCCCGGGTACGAGCAGTACTTC. Translating gives CASSRPGYEQYF.

Only a few counts were recorded for this clonotype. J is TRBJ2-3 and V is TRBV11-3; TRBD2 matches 12 bases. Germline V CDR1 and CDR2: SGHNT, YENEEA. V dropped 5 bases and J dropped 1; count of bases not matched to a gene: 10. The CDR3 has 18 residues. The CDR3 region is CASSTGLAGPGGTDTQYF. For the CDR3, the DNA is TGTGCCAGCAGCACCGGACTAGCGGGGCCAGGGGGCACAGATACGCAGTATTTT.

The CDR3 DNA sequence: TGCAGTGCTAGAGAAGACAGTTTAGAGTGGGATGAGCAGTTCTTC. It encodes CSAREDSLEWDEQFF. This chain uses TRBV20-1 with TRBJ2-1, with D perhaps matching TRBD1 (5 bases). This CDR3 contains 15 residues. V lost 0 bases to trimming and J lost 8 bases, with 17 bases between them. Per the germline V gene, CDR1 is DFQATT and CDR2 is SNEGSKA (reference sequence).

This clonotype is a singleton in its sample. This may stem from a read error, because a much larger clone lies one nucleotide away. The rearrangement links TRBV6-5 to TRBJ2-6, with a weak D call TRBD1 (5 bases). CDR3 length: 12 residues. Germline loops: CDR1 MNHEY, CDR2 SVGAGI. The CDR3 bases are TGTGCCAGCGCCACTGGGGCCAACATCCTGACTTTC. Translating it yields CASATGANILTF.

The rearrangement links TRBV28 to TRBJ1-1, with TRBD1 matching over 7 bases. The V gene end was trimmed by 5 bases and the J gene end by 4 bases; junction bases not matched to a gene: 10. CDR1 is MDHEN and CDR2 is SYDVKM in the germline V gene. This CDR3 comprises 15 residues. CDR3 region: CASSPPQTGTTEAFF. In DNA, the CDR3 is TGTGCCAGCAGTCCACCTCAGACAGGGACCACTGAAGCTTTCTTT.

This clonotype showed up many times. The CDR3 loop reads CASSQDGGAGANVLTF. CDR3 DNA: TGTGCCAGCAGCCAAGATGGGGGGGCTGGGGCCAACGTCCTGACTTTC. This chain connects TRBV4-2 to TRBJ2-6, with TRBD2 matching 7 bases. This CDR3 has 16 residues. With 0 bases clipped from V and 2 bases from J, the junction kept 1 base outside the gene matches. Germline V gene sequence: CDR1 LGHNA, CDR2 YNFKEQ.

The J gene is TRBJ1-2, the V gene TRBV20-1, with D hard to call. The germline V gene has CDR1 DFQATT and CDR2 SNEGSKA (reference sequence). This CDR3 spans 13 amino acids. V was shortened by 3 bases and J by 5 bases, with 13 bases between the two germline ends. This CDR3 reads CSARPRGEYGYTF. DNA for the CDR3: TGCAGTGCTAGGCCCCGAGGAGAGTATGGCTACACCTTC.